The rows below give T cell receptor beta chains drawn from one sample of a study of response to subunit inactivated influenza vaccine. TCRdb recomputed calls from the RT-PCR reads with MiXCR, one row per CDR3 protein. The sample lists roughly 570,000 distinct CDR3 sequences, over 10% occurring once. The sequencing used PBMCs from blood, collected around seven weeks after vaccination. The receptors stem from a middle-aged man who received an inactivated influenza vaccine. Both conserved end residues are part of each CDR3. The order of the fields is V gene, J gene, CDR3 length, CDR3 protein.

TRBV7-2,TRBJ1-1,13,CASRKGVGTEAFF
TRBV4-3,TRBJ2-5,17,CASSQGILAGSQETQYF
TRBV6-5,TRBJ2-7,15,CASSLNRGGTGEQYF
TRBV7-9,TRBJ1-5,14,CASSPGSSNQPQHF
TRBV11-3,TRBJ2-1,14,CASSSDGPYNEQFF
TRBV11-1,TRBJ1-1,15,CASSIQQGANTEAFF
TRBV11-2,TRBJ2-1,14,CASSSGPSGNEQFF
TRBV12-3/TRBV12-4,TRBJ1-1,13,CASTHEWDTEAFF
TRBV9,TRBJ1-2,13,CASSVGSSYGYTF
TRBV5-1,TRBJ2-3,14,CASSPRQTTDTQYF